These 20 T cell receptor beta chains originate from one sample sequenced in a study of cytomegalovirus exposure and HLA in healthy donors. The study ran its PCR with 60 Vbeta and 13 Jbeta primers. The method was immunoSEQ multiplex PCR; TCRdb's version includes in-frame clones alone and lacks a portion of them. The table has fewer than 150,000 clones, approximately 15% seen once. The source material was PBMCs. These receptors came from a woman aged 18-29 years in good health and CMV-seronegative.

V and J are TRBV28 and TRBJ1-1; D is possibly TRBD1 (6 bases). Trimming cost V 5 bases and J 5 bases, with 9 bases left between them. From germline, CDR1 is MDHEN and CDR2 SYDVKM. The CDR3 is 12 residues long. The CDR3 DNA is TGTGCCAGCAGTACCCAGGGGACTGAAGCTTTCTTT. Encoded protein: CASSTQGTEAFF.

This clone came up a few times. The chain is built from TRBV25-1 and TRBJ1-2; no clear D gene. CDR3 length: 13 amino acids. Per germline, CDR1 MGHDK and CDR2 SYGVNS. With 4 bases removed from V and 8 bases from J, the gap between germline ends came to 14 bases. The CDR3 loop is CASSGAPSGGYTF. CDR3 DNA sequence: TGTGCCAGCAGTGGGGCACCTTCGGGGGGCTACACCTTC.

The rearrangement joins TRBV9 to TRBJ2-5, with 8 positions matching TRBD2. With 0 bases clipped from V and 0 bases from J, the junction kept 4 bases outside the gene matches. This CDR3 has 16 amino acids. Germline-derived CDR1 and CDR2 are SGDLS and YYNGEE. CDR3 DNA: TGTGCCAGCAGCGTAGAGGCTAGCGGGTACCAAGAGACCCAGTACTTC. Encoded protein: CASSVEASGYQETQYF.

This clone has more than one count but fewer than ten. The rearrangement uses TRBV6-5 and TRBJ1-1, with 7 bases that match TRBD1. The trim removed 8 bases at V and 5 bases at J, leaving 5 bases unmatched. The CDR3 consists of 12 residues. Germline assignment: CDR1 MNHEY and CDR2 SVGAGI. The CDR3 DNA sequence: TGTGCCAGCGCCCCAGGGGGGACTGAAGCTTTCTTT. Amino acid sequence: CASAPGGTEAFF.

In its sample, this clone was seen a few times. This chain links TRBV11-2 with TRBJ1-1, with D perhaps matching TRBD1 (6 bases). CDR3 length: 13 residues. Trimming took off 5 bases at V and 4 bases at J, with 11 bases between the two ends. Germline values: CDR1 SGHAT, CDR2 FQNNGV. CDR3 sequence: CASSLQGGTEAFF. CDR3 nucleotides: TGTGCCAGCAGCCTCCAAGGGGGCACTGAAGCTTTCTTT. Together with reference TRBV11-2 and TRBJ1-1, the CDR3 gives the full variable domain: EAGVAQSPRYKIIEKRQSVAFWCNPISGHATLYWYQQILGQGPKLLIQFQNNGVVDDSQLPKDRFSAERLKGVDSTLKIQPAKLEDSAVYLCASSLQGGTEAFFGQGTRLTVV.

This clone showed up just a few times. The V and J genes are TRBV9 and TRBJ1-2, with 9 bases matching TRBD1. The CDR3 is made up of 14 amino acids. V dropped 4 bases and J dropped 8; count of bases not matched to a gene: 9. Germline V gene data show CDR1 as SGDLS and CDR2 as YYNGEE. The CDR3 DNA is TGTGCCAGCAGCCCAATACAGGGGGCAGGCGGCTACACCTTC. Protein sequence: CASSPIQGAGGYTF.

The chain carries TRBV28 and TRBJ2-2, with 7 positions matching TRBD1. CDR3 length: 16 amino acids. Germline CDR1 MDHEN, CDR2 SYDVKM. The trim removed 10 bases at V and 3 bases at J, leaving 14 bases unmatched. CDR3: CAILGRDSWYTGELFF. In DNA, the CDR3 is TGTGCCATCCTAGGCAGGGACAGTTGGTACACCGGGGAGCTGTTTTTT.

The gene calls are TRBV5-1 and TRBJ2-5, with TRBD2 identical over 9 bases. The junction had 7 bases not matched to a gene; V was cut back by 2 bases and J by 5 bases. In germline, CDR1 is SGHRS, CDR2 YFSETQ. The CDR3 has 15 amino acids. This CDR3 reads CASSLGTSRGETQYF. The DNA of the CDR3 is TGCGCCAGCAGCTTAGGGACTAGCCGGGGGGAGACCCAGTACTTC.

This clone has more than one count but fewer than ten. The genes are TRBV19 and TRBJ1-1, with D maybe TRBD1 (5 bases). The CDR3 has 15 amino acids. CDR1 LNHDA and CDR2 SQIVND come from the germline V gene (reference sequence). Between the trimmed V and J ends, which lost 0 bases and 0 bases, there was a span of 8 bases. DNA for the CDR3: TGTGCCAGTAGTATAGATCGGGGGTTGAACACTGAAGCTTTCTTT. Translated, it gives CASSIDRGLNTEAFF.

The sample holds a few counts of this clone. The chain carries TRBV29-1 and TRBJ2-7, with 10 bases identical to TRBD2. Germline V gene lookup returns CDR1 SQVTM and CDR2 ANQGSEA. V dropped 4 bases and J dropped 0; count of bases not matched to a gene: 0. This CDR3 has 13 residues. The CDR3 is CSVGLAGSYEQYF. CDR3 bases: TGCAGCGTTGGACTAGCGGGCTCCTACGAGCAGTACTTC.

The gene calls are TRBV5-1 and TRBJ2-5; 16 bases map to TRBD2. The length of the CDR3 is 16 residues. Germline assignment: CDR1 SGHRS and CDR2 YFSETQ. The ends lost 0 bases at V and 13 bases at J; junction bases unmatched: 9. The CDR3 loop reads CASSLVVGTSGGASYF. The CDR3 coding sequence is TGCGCCAGCAGCTTGGTCGTGGGGACTAGCGGGGGGGCATCGTACTTC.

This clone was counted only a few times. The chain carries TRBV7-9 and TRBJ1-4; perhaps TRBD1 as D (6 bases). V lost 6 bases and J 7 bases, leaving 9 bases between the germline ends. Germline loops: CDR1 SEHNR, CDR2 FQNEAQ (reference sequence). This CDR3 contains 12 residues. CDR3 DNA: TGTGCCAGCAGGGGGGCTCTTGAAAAACTGTTTTTT. It translates to CASRGALEKLFF.

The chain is built from TRBV11-2 and TRBJ2-7, with D possibly TRBD1 on 6 matching bases. Trimming took 0 bases from V and 13 from J, leaving 19 bases between them. The germline V gene encodes CDR1 SGHAT and CDR2 FQNNGV. The CDR3 consists of 14 residues. This CDR3 is CASSLDHRDPLGYF. Here the CDR3 DNA reads TGTGCCAGCAGCTTAGACCACAGGGACCCCTTGGGATACTTC. Complete variable domain (other parts from reference TRBV11-2 and TRBJ2-7): EAGVAQSPRYKIIEKRQSVAFWCNPISGHATLYWYQQILGQGPKLLIQFQNNGVVDDSQLPKDRFSAERLKGVDSTLKIQPAKLEDSAVYLCASSLDHRDPLGYFGPGTRLTVT.

The rearrangement uses TRBV4-2 and TRBJ2-1, with TRBD2 identical over 10 bases. J lost 7 bases, V lost 0 bases, and 9 bases had no gene match. CDR1 and CDR2 from the germline V gene are LGHNA and YNFKEQ. The CDR3 runs 17 residues. The CDR3 here is CASSQDGVAGGPNEQFF. The CDR3 DNA reads as TGTGCCAGCAGCCAAGACGGAGTAGCGGGAGGTCCTAATGAGCAGTTCTTC.

The chain is built from TRBV23-1 and TRBJ2-3, with TRBD2 identical over 10 bases. TRBV23-1 is an open reading frame whose function is uncertain. This CDR3 region has 17 residues. V trimming: 3 bases; J trimming: 7 bases; junction bases outside the gene matches: 13. In DNA form, the CDR3 reads TGCGCCAGCAGTCAGCCGAGACTAGCGGGCAAATGGAATACGCAGTATTTT. Its protein product is CASSQPRLAGKWNTQYF.

This clone has a handful of counts. The V call is TRBV7-9, the J call TRBJ1-2; 9 nucleotides line up with TRBD1. CDR1 SEHNR and CDR2 FQNEAQ come from the germline V gene (reference sequence). The trim removed 7 bases at V and 6 bases at J, leaving 6 bases unmatched. The CDR3 consists of 13 residues. In DNA form, the CDR3 reads TGTGCCAGCACCCCACAGGGGGCGCATGGCTACACCTTC. Translating gives CASTPQGAHGYTF.

This clone was seen a handful of times. The chain couples TRBV5-6 to TRBJ2-5; possibly TRBD2 for D (6 bases). V was cut by 0 bases and J by 5 bases, with 8 bases left in between. CDR3 size: 13 residues. Germline V gene data show CDR1 as SGHDT and CDR2 as YYEEEE. CDR3 sequence: CASSLGGVETQYF. The CDR3 coding sequence is TGTGCCAGCAGCTTGGGGGGGGTGGAGACCCAGTACTTC. Variable domain in full (rest from reference TRBV5-6 and TRBJ2-5): DAGVTQSPTHLIKTRGQQVTLRCSPKSGHDTVSWYQQALGQGPQFIFQYYEEEERQRGNFPDRFSGHQFPNYSSELNVNALLLGDSALYLCASSLGGVETQYFGPGTRLLVL.

The chain carries TRBV5-1 and TRBJ1-2; the match to TRBD1 covers 8 bases. J was trimmed by 6 bases and V by 1 base; bases with no gene match: 8. The CDR3 has 15 residues. Germline V gives CDR1 SGHRS, CDR2 YFSETQ. CDR3 sequence: CASSLTTGGRNGYTF. The CDR3, as DNA: TGCGCCAGCAGCTTGACCACAGGGGGACGGAATGGCTACACCTTC. The full variable domain, with the rest looked up from reference TRBV5-1 and TRBJ1-2, is KAGVTQTPRYLIKTRGQQVTLSCSPISGHRSVSWYQQTPGQGLQFLFEYFSETQRNKGNFPGRFSGRQFSNSRSEMNVSTLELGDSALYLCASSLTTGGRNGYTFGSGTRLTVV.

V is TRBV30 and J is TRBJ2-3, with 15 bases matching TRBD2. Germline V gene sequence: CDR1 GTSNPN, CDR2 SVGIG (reference sequence). The V gene end was trimmed by 2 bases and the J gene end by 6 bases; junction bases not matched to a gene: 6. The CDR3 covers 16 residues. CDR3 DNA sequence: TGTGCCTGGAGTCCCCGGACTAGCGGGGGGGATGATACGCAGTATTTT. Translated, it gives CAWSPRTSGGDDTQYF.

The chain is built from TRBV4-1 and TRBJ1-6; tentatively, D is TRBD1 (5 bases). The CDR3 is made up of 16 amino acids. Germline values: CDR1 MGHRA, CDR2 YSYEKL. V gave up 1 base and J gave up 11 bases, with 18 bases separating them. The DNA of the CDR3 is TGCGCCAGCAGCCAAGGAGGGGAGGGGACCGCCGCACCCCTCCACTTT. Protein: CASSQGGEGTAAPLHF.